The sample holds many counts of the clone carrying this T cell receptor beta chain. Its antigen is undetermined. These data come from a study of early T cells in non-severe SARS-CoV-2 infection. Overall study context: Whole-blood bulk RNA, unsorted, was sequenced, and chains were unpaired. General observations from the study: VDJdb matching favored anti-spike CD8 responses, missing private and CD4 specificities.

cDNA molecules, individually, were tagged with unique molecular identifiers. Via MiXCR, TCRdb re-called the 5' RACE reads, giving one row per CDR3 protein. Here the sample spans tens of thousands of distinct CDR3 sequences, 4.5% being singletons. The V gene's germline CDR1 is KGHSH and CDR2 LQKENI. The V end was cut by 1 base, the J end by 9 bases, with 10 bases between. The CDR3 is 13 amino acids. The rearrangement uses TRBV18 and TRBJ2-1; unclear D gene. The origin of this receptor is an adult who was a healthcare worker with PCR-confirmed SARS-CoV-2 infection or an uninfected control (not recorded which). Material: whole blood. The DNA for the CDR3 is TGTGCCAGCTCACCACTTGACGTGGGTGAGCAGTTCTTC. Translating gives CASSPLDVGEQFF. Using reference TRBV18 and TRBJ2-1 for the parts outside the CDR3, the full variable domain is NAGVMQNPRHLVRRRGQEARLRCSPMKGHSHVYWYRQLPEEGLKFMVYLQKENIIDESGMPKERFSAEFPKEGPSILRIQQVVRGDSAAYFCASSPLDVGEQFFGPGTRLTVL.